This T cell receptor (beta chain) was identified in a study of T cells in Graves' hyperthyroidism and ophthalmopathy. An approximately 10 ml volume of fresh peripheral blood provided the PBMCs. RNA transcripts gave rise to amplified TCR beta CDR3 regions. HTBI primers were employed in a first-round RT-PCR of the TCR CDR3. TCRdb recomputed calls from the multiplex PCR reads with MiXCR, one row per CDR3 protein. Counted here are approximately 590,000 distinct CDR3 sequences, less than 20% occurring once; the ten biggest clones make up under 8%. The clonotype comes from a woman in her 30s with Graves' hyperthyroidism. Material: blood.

CDR3 DNA: TGTGCCACCAGCAGATGGACAGGGGGTCAAGAGACCCAGTACTTC. Its translation is CATSRWTGGQETQYF. The chain joins TRBV15 to TRBJ2-5; 10 bases match TRBD1. This CDR3 spans 15 amino acids. CDR1 is LNHNV and CDR2 is YYDKDF in the germline V gene (reference sequence). V gave up 2 bases and J gave up 2 bases; unmatched junction bases: 2.